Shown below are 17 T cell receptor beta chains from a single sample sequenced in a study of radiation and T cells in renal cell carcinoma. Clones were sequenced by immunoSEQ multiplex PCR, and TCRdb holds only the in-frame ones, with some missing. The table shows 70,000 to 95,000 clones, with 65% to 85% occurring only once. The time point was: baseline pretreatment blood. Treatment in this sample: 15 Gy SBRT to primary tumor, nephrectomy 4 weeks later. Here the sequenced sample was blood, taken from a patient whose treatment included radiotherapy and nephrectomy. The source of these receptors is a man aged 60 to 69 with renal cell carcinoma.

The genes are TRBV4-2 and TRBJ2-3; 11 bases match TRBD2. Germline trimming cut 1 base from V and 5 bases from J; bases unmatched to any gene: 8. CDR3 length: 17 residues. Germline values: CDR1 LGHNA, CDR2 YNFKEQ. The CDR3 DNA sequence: TGTGCCAGCAGCCAAGGGGCCCTTACTAGCGGGAGAGATACGCAGTATTTT. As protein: CASSQGALTSGRDTQYF.

The CDR3 nucleotides are TGTGCCAGCTCTCAGGGGGTTGAAGCTTTCTTT. As protein: CASSQGVEAFF. V and J are TRBV27 and TRBJ1-1; 7 nucleotides line up with TRBD1. The V gene's germline CDR1 is MNHEY and CDR2 SMNVEV (reference sequence). The CDR3 consists of 11 residues. Germline trimming cut 8 bases from V and 7 bases from J; bases unmatched to any gene: 4.

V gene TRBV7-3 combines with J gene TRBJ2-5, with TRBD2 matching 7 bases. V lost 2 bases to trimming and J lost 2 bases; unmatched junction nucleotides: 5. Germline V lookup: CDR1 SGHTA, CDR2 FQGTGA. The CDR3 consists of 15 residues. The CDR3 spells CASSLPGGLQETQYF. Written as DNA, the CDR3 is TGTGCCAGCAGCTTACCGGGAGGTTTACAAGAGACCCAGTACTTC.

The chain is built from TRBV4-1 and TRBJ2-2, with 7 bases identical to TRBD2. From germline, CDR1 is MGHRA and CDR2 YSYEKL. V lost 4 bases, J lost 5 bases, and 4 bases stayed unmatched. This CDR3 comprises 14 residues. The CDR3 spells CASSRTGGTGELFF. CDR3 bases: TGCGCCAGCAGCCGGACGGGAGGAACCGGGGAGCTGTTTTTT.

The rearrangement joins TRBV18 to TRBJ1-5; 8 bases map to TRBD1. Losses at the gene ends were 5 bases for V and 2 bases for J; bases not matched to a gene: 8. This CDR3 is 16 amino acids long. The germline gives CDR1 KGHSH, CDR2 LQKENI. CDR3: CASSSFGQGGNQPQHF. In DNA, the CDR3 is TGTGCCAGCTCATCCTTTGGACAGGGAGGCAATCAGCCCCAGCATTTT.

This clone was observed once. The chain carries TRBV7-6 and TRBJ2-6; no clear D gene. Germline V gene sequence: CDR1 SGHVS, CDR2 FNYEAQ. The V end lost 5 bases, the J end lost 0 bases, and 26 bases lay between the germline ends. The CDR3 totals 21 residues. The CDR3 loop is CASSPGLPLRAASSGANVLTF. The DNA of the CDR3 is TGTGCCAGCAGCCCCGGTCTCCCCCTCCGCGCGGCGAGCTCTGGGGCCAACGTCCTGACTTTC.

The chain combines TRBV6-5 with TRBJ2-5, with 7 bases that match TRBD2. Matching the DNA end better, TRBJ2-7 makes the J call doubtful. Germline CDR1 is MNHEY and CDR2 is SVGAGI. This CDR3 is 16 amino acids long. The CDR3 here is CASSYSGLADSYEQYF. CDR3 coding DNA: TGTGCCAGCAGTTACTCGGGGCTAGCGGACTCCTACGAGCAGTACTTC.

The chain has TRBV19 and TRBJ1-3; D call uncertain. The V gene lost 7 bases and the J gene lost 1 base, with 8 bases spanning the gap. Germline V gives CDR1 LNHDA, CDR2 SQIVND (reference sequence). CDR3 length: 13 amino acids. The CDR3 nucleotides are TGTGCCAGTACCCCAGTTTCTGGAAACACCATATATTTT. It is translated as CASTPVSGNTIYF.

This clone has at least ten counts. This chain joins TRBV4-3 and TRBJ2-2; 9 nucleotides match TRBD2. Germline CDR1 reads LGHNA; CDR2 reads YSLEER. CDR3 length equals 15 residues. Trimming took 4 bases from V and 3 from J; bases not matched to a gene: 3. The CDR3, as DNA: TGCGCCAGCAGCCCGAGCGGGAGGTACACCGGGGAGCTGTTTTTT. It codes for CASSPSGRYTGELFF.

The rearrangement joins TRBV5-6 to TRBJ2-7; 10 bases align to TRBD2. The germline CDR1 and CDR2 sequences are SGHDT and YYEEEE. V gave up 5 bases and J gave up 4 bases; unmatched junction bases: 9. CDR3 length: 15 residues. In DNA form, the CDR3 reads TGTGCCAGCAGTATCGGGCCTAGCGGGAGTTACGAGCAGTACTTC. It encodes CASSIGPSGSYEQYF.

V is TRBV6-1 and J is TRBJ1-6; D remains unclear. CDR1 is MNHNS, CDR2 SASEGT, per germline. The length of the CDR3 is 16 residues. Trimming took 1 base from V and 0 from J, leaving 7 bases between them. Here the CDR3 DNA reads TGTGCCAGCAGTGAAGGCTGGAGCTCCTATAATTCACCCCTCCACTTT. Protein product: CASSEGWSSYNSPLHF.

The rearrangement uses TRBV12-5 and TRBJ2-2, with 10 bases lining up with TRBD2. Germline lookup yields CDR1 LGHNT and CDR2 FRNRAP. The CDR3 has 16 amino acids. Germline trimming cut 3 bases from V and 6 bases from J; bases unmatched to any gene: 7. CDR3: CASGFSGRELPGELFF. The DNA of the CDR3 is TGTGCTAGTGGTTTCAGCGGGAGGGAGCTTCCCGGGGAGCTGTTTTTT.

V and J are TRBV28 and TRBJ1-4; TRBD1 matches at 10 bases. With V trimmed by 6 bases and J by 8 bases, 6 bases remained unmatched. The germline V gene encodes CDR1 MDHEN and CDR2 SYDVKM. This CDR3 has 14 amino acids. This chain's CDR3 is CASRTGQGHEKLFF. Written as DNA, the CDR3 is TGTGCCAGCAGGACGGGACAGGGGCACGAAAAACTGTTTTTT.

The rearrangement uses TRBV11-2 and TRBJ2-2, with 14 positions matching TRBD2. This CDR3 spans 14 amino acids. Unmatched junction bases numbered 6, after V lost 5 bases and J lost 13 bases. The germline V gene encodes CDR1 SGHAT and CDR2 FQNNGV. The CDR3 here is CASSMGLAGVRLFF. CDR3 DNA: TGTGCCAGCAGCATGGGACTAGCGGGAGTTCGGCTGTTTTTT.

DNA for the CDR3: TGCGCCAGCAGCTTCGGACTAGCGGGAGAGGATGAGCAGTTCTTC. This translates into CASSFGLAGEDEQFF. This chain connects TRBV5-1 to TRBJ2-1; TRBD2 agrees at 13 bases. Germline lookup yields CDR1 SGHRS and CDR2 YFSETQ. V was clipped by 2 bases and J by 8 bases; unmatched bases: 4. The CDR3 is made up of 15 amino acids.

The CDR3 DNA reads as TGTGCCAGTGGGCGTGAGGGGAACACTGAAGCTTTCTTT. Translation gives CASGREGNTEAFF. V is TRBV18 and J is TRBJ1-1; no reliable D call. The CDR3 consists of 13 residues. Trimming left V 9 bases short and J 1 base short, with 12 bases between. The V gene's germline CDR1 is KGHSH and CDR2 LQKENI. The variable domain in full, completed from reference TRBV18 and TRBJ1-1, reads NAGVMQNPRHLVRRRGQEARLRCSPMKGHSHVYWYRQLPEEGLKFMVYLQKENIIDESGMPKERFSAEFPKEGPSILRIQQVVRGDSAAYFCASGREGNTEAFFGQGTRLTVV.

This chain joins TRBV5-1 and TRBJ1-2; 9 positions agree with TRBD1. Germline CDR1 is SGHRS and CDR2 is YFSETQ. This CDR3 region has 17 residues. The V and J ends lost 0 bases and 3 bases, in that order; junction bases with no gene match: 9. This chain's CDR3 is CASSLARGQGSDYGYTF. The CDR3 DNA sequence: TGCGCCAGCAGCTTGGCCCGCGGACAGGGGTCGGACTATGGCTACACCTTC.